The rows below give T cell receptor beta chains drawn from one sample of a study of T cells expressing NK-cell markers. TCRdb processed the 5' RACE reads again and assigns one entry to each CDR3 protein, with no DNA. This sample lists 550,000 or so distinct CDR3 sequences; its ten largest clones have approximately 3.6%. Source material: blood T cells: a sorted CD56 or NKG2C T cell subset, CD4+ or CD8+ T cells, or bulk PBMC T cells (not recorded which). Receptors originate from a man aged 18-30 years in good health. CDR3s include the opening cysteine and the closing phenylalanine or tryptophan.

j_call v_call cdr3_length cdr3_aa
TRBJ2-1 TRBV24-1 17 CATSDGSGTSVYNEQFF
TRBJ1-5 TRBV12-3/TRBV12-4 12 CASSGTGGRQHF
TRBJ2-2 TRBV11-1 13 CASRQGVSGELFF
TRBJ1-2 TRBV5-1 15 CASSLEAGGRHGYTF
TRBJ2-1 TRBV20-1 16 CSARGPWAGGPDEQFF
TRBJ2-2 TRBV4-1 14 CASAGGLGVGELFF
TRBJ1-1 TRBV20-1 13 CSASRQGNTEAFF
TRBJ2-1 TRBV7-2 15 CASSLEGGLGNEQFF
TRBJ1-3 TRBV20-1 12 CSARAPGNTIYF
TRBJ2-1 TRBV3-1 16 CASSYTTGNWVDEQFF
TRBJ1-4 TRBV5-1 17 CASSLLAPGRTNEKLFF
TRBJ1-2 TRBV2 15 CASSELRDSNYGYTF
TRBJ2-5 TRBV10-3 12 CATTSGRETQYF
TRBJ2-5 TRBV30 11 CAGRTEETQYF
TRBJ2-1 TRBV20-1 13 CSATRTVNNEQFF
TRBJ2-5 TRBV24-1 16 CATSRTSGRAGETQYF
TRBJ2-1 TRBV2 14 CASSIQGAGNEQFF
TRBJ2-3 TRBV20-1 13 CSAPQQGPDTQYF